The clone carrying this T cell receptor (beta chain) was detected only a few times. Antigen specificity is unknown. The data are from a study of T cells after yellow fever vaccination. Notes on the study in general: Clonotypes found in both CD4 and CD8 compartments made up a small share. A large majority of primary-vaccination clones showed up again after the booster (under 98% CD4, about 90% CD8). Contamination by abundant bulk-population clonotypes could be present in FACS-sorted repertoires.

CDR3 length: 14 residues. Germline CDR1 is LNHDA and CDR2 is SQIVND (reference sequence). J lost 5 bases, V lost 5 bases, and 5 bases had no gene match. Synthesis of TCR cDNA relied on 5'RACE template switching, which attached a universal primer site and UMIs. A single record per CDR3 protein comes from TCRdb applying MiXCR to the 5' RACE reads. The sample contains around 150,000 distinct CDR3 sequences, 6.5% to 8.5% of which appear only once. This specimen consisted of CD4+ T cells sorted from PBMCs, obtained 5 days after the first yellow fever vaccination. The rearrangement joins TRBV19 to TRBJ2-2; 7 nucleotides agree with TRBD1. The receptor was isolated from a man aged 18 to 30 who received the YFV17D yellow fever vaccine. The CDR3 protein is CASSFWDRTGELFF. The CDR3 coding sequence is TGTGCCAGTAGTTTCTGGGACAGAACCGGGGAGCTGTTTTTT.